This entry concerns a single TCR beta chain. As originally analysed: Amplification of reference gene primers provided the estimated nucleated cell counts. The repertoire was sequenced with immunoSEQ multiplex PCR; TCRdb's copy has only in-frame clones and lacks some. The D gene and trimming were derived from the DNA, and the V and J assignments and clone size from that table. This table holds about 170,000 clones, around 88% found once. This CDR3 is 16 amino acids long. CDR1 is SGHNT, CDR2 YYREEE, per germline (reference sequence). The V gene end was trimmed by 3 bases and the J gene end by 2 bases; junction bases not matched to a gene: 9. The source of the sample is a study of blood T cell repertoires in COVID-19. Study background: Specimens from acute and convalescent COVID-19 originated in the United States, Italy and Spain. Nucleic acid was either cDNA or gDNA, and it came from T cells, B-cell-depleted T cells, or PBMCs.

Material: peripheral blood. The V and J genes are TRBV5-4 and TRBJ1-2; 8 nucleotides line up with TRBD1. This clonotype was obtained from a woman between 70 and 85 years old who had recovered from COVID-19. CDR3 nucleotide sequence: TGTGCCAGCAGCTCCGACAGGGGTCGGGGAAACTATGGCTACACCTTC. Protein: CASSSDRGRGNYGYTF.